What follows are 15 T cell receptor beta chains derived from one specimen sequenced in a study of identical twins. TCRdb analysed the 5' RACE reads with MiXCR anew, one entry per CDR3 protein. The sample holds about 890,000 distinct CDR3 sequences, around 12% seen once. This sample was also put to use in a study of yellow fever vaccine responses in identical twins.

The sample taken for sequencing was PBMCs. These receptors all come from a woman aged 18-29 years in good health.

This clonotype was recorded a few times. The chain carries TRBV7-9 and TRBJ2-2, with D hard to call. In germline, CDR1 is SEHNR, CDR2 FQNEAQ (reference sequence). V dropped 4 bases and J dropped 6 bases, with 15 bases sitting between them. The CDR3 contains 15 residues. The CDR3 loop reads CASSSYEGQAGELFF. CDR3 bases: TGTGCCAGCAGCTCCTATGAAGGGCAGGCCGGGGAGCTGTTTTTT. Variable domain in full (rest from reference TRBV7-9 and TRBJ2-2): DTGVSQNPRHKITKRGQNVTFRCDPISEHNRLYWYRQTLGQGPEFLTYFQNEAQLEKSRLLSDRFSAERPKGSFSTLEIQRTEQGDSAMYLCASSSYEGQAGELFFGEGSRLTVL.

The sample holds many counts of this clonotype. The chain employs TRBV5-1 and TRBJ2-7; weak D call: TRBD1 (5 bases). This CDR3 comprises 11 residues. Trimming removed 4 bases at V and 8 bases at J, with 10 bases between. The germline gives CDR1 SGHRS, CDR2 YFSETQ. DNA for the CDR3: TGCGCCAGCAGCACCGGACAAAAGCAGTACTTC. Its translation is CASSTGQKQYF. Filled out from reference TRBV5-1 and TRBJ2-7, the complete variable domain reads KAGVTQTPRYLIKTRGQQVTLSCSPISGHRSVSWYQQTPGQGLQFLFEYFSETQRNKGNFPGRFSGRQFSNSRSEMNVSTLELGDSALYLCASSTGQKQYFGPGTRLTVT.

A few counts support this clonotype. This rearrangement joins TRBV7-8 to TRBJ2-3; no definite D call. Germline loops: CDR1 SGHVS, CDR2 FQNEAQ. V was clipped by 0 bases and J by 6 bases, with 10 bases between them. This CDR3 region has 14 residues. The CDR3 loop is CASSLASVGDTQYF. The CDR3 DNA is TGTGCCAGCAGCTTAGCGTCGGTGGGGGATACGCAGTATTTT.

This clonotype appeared a few times. V and J are TRBV7-3 and TRBJ2-7, with 9 positions matching TRBD2. CDR3 size: 15 residues. V dropped 0 bases and J dropped 5; count of bases not matched to a gene: 5. Germline CDR1 is SGHTA and CDR2 is FQGTGA. The CDR3 protein is CASSLTLAGRDEQYF. The DNA of the CDR3 is TGTGCCAGCAGCTTAACCCTAGCGGGAAGAGACGAGCAGTACTTC.

The gene calls are TRBV9 and TRBJ2-3; 8 nucleotides match TRBD1. The germline CDR1 and CDR2 sequences are SGDLS and YYNGEE. The ends lost 3 bases at V and 7 bases at J; junction bases unmatched: 4. CDR3 length equals 13 residues. CDR3 amino acids: CASSAQGAHTQYF. In DNA form, the CDR3 reads TGTGCCAGCAGCGCTCAGGGGGCGCATACGCAGTATTTT.

This clonotype turned up a few times. The chain couples TRBV6-5 to TRBJ2-3; 10 bases agree with TRBD2. This CDR3 has 18 residues. The V and J ends lost 0 bases and 4 bases, in that order; junction bases with no gene match: 10. Germline CDR1 MNHEY, CDR2 SVGAGI. Here the CDR3 reads CASSYSPPGLASPDTQYF. The CDR3, as DNA: TGTGCCAGCAGTTACTCACCCCCGGGACTAGCGTCGCCAGATACGCAGTATTTT.

Regarding this clonotype: An end of the junction does not agree with germline; a read error may underlie this. V usage is TRBV20-1 and J usage is TRBJ2-5, with TRBD1 matching 7 bases. The CDR3 runs to 14 residues. Germline-derived CDR1 and CDR2 are DFQATT and SNEGSKA (reference sequence). Here the CDR3 reads CSARVSTGQETLYF. The CDR3 DNA is TGCAGTGCTAGAGTGTCGACAGGGCAGGAGACCCTGTACTTC.

There are a few counts of this clonotype. The rearrangement links TRBV2 to TRBJ2-1; 14 nucleotides align to TRBD2. Germline V gives CDR1 SNHLY, CDR2 FYNNEI. This CDR3 region has 18 residues. V was clipped by 6 bases and J by 9 bases; unmatched bases: 16. The CDR3 region is CASSLAGGLAGASIEQFF. Here the CDR3 DNA reads TGTGCCAGCAGCCTAGCCGGGGGACTAGCGGGGGCCAGTATTGAGCAGTTCTTC.

This clonotype was detected only a few times. The rearrangement links TRBV6-1 to TRBJ1-4; 12 nucleotides agree with TRBD1. CDR1 is MNHNS, CDR2 SASEGT, per germline. CDR3 length: 15 amino acids. Trimming removed 8 bases from V and 8 bases from J; junction bases left unmatched: 9. In DNA, the CDR3 is TGTGCCAGCGGGGACAGGGGGCTAAGGAAGGAAAAACTGTTTTTT. This codes for CASGDRGLRKEKLFF.

In its sample, this clonotype was seen a few times. The conserved final phenylalanine or tryptophan is absent from the CDR3, which likely points to a read error. The rearrangement uses TRBV9 and TRBJ2-3, with 7 bases aligning to TRBD1. The CDR3 length is 13 residues. Germline V gene sequence: CDR1 SGDLS, CDR2 YYNGEE. V shed 1 base and J 5 bases; nucleotides not matched to a gene: 1. CDR3 bases: TGTGCCAGCAGCGTACAGGGGGAAGATACGCAGTATCTT. Amino acid sequence: CASSVQGEDTQYL.

This clonotype came up many times. This sequence joins TRBV3-1 and TRBJ2-1; D gene unclear. The germline V and J ends were trimmed by 4 bases and 2 bases, with 6 bases remaining between them. The germline V gene has CDR1 LGHDT and CDR2 YNNKEL (reference sequence). This CDR3 contains 13 residues. Here the CDR3 reads CASSPFPYNEQFF. The CDR3, as DNA: TGTGCCAGCAGCCCGTTCCCCTACAATGAGCAGTTCTTC.

This clonotype was picked up a small number of times. The chain combines TRBV3-1 with TRBJ2-7, with D possibly matching TRBD2 (7 bases). This CDR3 spans 15 amino acids. V lost 5 bases and J 5 bases, leaving 19 bases between the germline ends. From germline, CDR1 is LGHDT and CDR2 YNNKEL (reference sequence). The DNA of the CDR3 is TGTGCCAGCAGCAAGCGGGACCTAGGGGGTCACGAGCAGTACTTC. This codes for CASSKRDLGGHEQYF.

CDR3 region: CASSLRIAGGPNEQFF. For the CDR3, the DNA is TGTGCCAGCAGCTTGAGGATAGCGGGAGGGCCGAATGAGCAGTTCTTC. The chain has TRBV5-4 and TRBJ2-1; 11 positions match TRBD2. Germline trimming cut 1 base from V and 7 bases from J; bases unmatched to any gene: 7. Looked up from germline, CDR1 is SGHNT and CDR2 is YYREEE (reference sequence). The CDR3 is 16 residues long.

This clonotype came up many times. V gene TRBV5-1 combines with J gene TRBJ1-2, with 9 nucleotides matching TRBD1. From germline, CDR1 is SGHRS and CDR2 YFSETQ. This CDR3 is built from 14 residues. The trim removed 1 base at V and 5 bases at J, leaving 3 bases unmatched. CDR3 in DNA: TGCGCCAGCAGCTTGAGACAGGGGGAGTATGGCTACACCTTC. The encoded protein is CASSLRQGEYGYTF.

This chain joins TRBV4-1 and TRBJ1-1; 7 positions match TRBD1. Trimming at V came to 0 bases and at J to 3 bases, leaving 10 bases not matched to a gene. This CDR3 comprises 17 residues. The germline V gene encodes CDR1 MGHRA and CDR2 YSYEKL. The CDR3 is CASSQDMTGNRDTEAFF. The CDR3, as DNA: TGCGCCAGCAGCCAAGATATGACAGGGAATCGAGACACTGAAGCTTTCTTT.